This T cell receptor (beta chain) came from a study of shared clonotypes between healthy human individuals (dated by TCRdb to 2020 to 2021). Study-wide context: The cohort included a few men and two women between 18 and 49 years of age. Per donor, three plates each were used for CD4 naive and CD4 memory, two for CD8 naive, and one for CD8 memory. Blood TCR repertoires of about five healthy adults were deeply sequenced to estimate repertoire size and the extent of clonotype sharing between individuals. Libraries were prepared and TCR repertoires were sequenced by different laboratories using diverse techniques, in order to increase sequencing depth and limit assay-specific biases. Each donor's leukapheresis produced roughly between about 0.85 and 10 billion PBMCs. What the research found in general, with its limitations: Because the study included a small number of donors, the genetic and exposure-history diversity represented was limited. Rarefaction of sorted-subset datasets indicated incomplete sequencing despite the large sequencing depth. Clonotypes shared by all four sorted-subset donors showed higher generation probabilities than non-shared clonotypes. Roughly 5% of naive CD4, 3.5% of naive CD8, approximately 2.2% of memory CD4, and around 0.42% of memory CD8 clonotypes were shared across several donors. Pairwise subsampling led to the expectation that sequencing depth would affect the degree of clonotype sharing among donors. Only blood was sampled, and tissue TCR repertoires likely differ from those in blood. Estimated clonotype richness was generally larger for naive than for memory subsets.

CD8 naive samples were obtained by positive selection for CCR7 among CD45RO-negative cells, yielding a CD45RA+CCR7+ population from which TemRA cells were excluded. Donors were healthy HIV-negative adults with no recently reported acute infections or vaccinations. Every donor was a Caucasian adult living in Nashville, Tennessee, USA. Blood was obtained by leukapheresis, after which PBMCs were separated by Ficoll-Histopaque density gradient centrifugation and cryopreserved in liquid nitrogen vapor phase. Analytical flow cytometry was used to check the purity and quantity of every magnetically sorted T cell population. Genomic DNA was isolated from every sorted fraction and measured by UV absorbance on a Nanodrop 2000c. Trimmed from V: 4 bases; trimmed from J: 7 bases; junction bases lacking a gene match: 14. The germline V gene provides CDR1 MGHRA and CDR2 YSYEKL. The CDR3, from cysteine to phenylalanine, totals 16 residues. The CDR3 DNA has 48 bases and is translated from base 1.

TCR CDR3 regions were amplified from genomic DNA by multiplex PCR using the deep immunoSEQ assay. Extracted genomic DNA from each cell subset was distributed evenly across all wells of several immunoSEQ 96-well plates, and each plate was treated as a replicate. For sorted subsets, approximately 0.2 ug of genomic DNA, equivalent to 25,000 to 35,000 T cell genomes, went into each replicate PCR. Purified libraries were quantified with a Qubit 3.0 fluorometer, sized on a Bioanalyzer 2100, and re-quantified with the KAPA Library Quantification kit. A separate single-read 150-cycle Illumina NextSeq 550 flow cell was used to sequence each immunoSEQ 96-well plate. The authors processed their data as follows. Because the immunoSEQ output held only junctional sequences and lacked quality scores, the filtering could not match the filtering applied to full-length reads. To assign V/J genes and CDR3, sequences were annotated using PyIR, a Python wrapper for IgBLAST v1.9, with IMGT germline references. Reads were removed for weak V/J assignments (E-value above 1e-6), missing CDR3, stop codons, out-of-frame junctions, or ambiguous translated residues. A V3J clonotype was defined by an identical inferred V gene, J gene, and CDR3 amino acid sequence. Percentage overlap between repertoires was computed as shared unique clonotypes divided by the size of the smaller repertoire. RTK rarefaction, the Chao1 estimator, and Recon v2.1 estimates of unobserved clonotypes were used to assess repertoire richness. Generation probabilities were computed with OLGA for all TCRbeta clonotypes obtained by the gDNA method from a few donors. TCRdb carries this immuneACCESS record with in-frame sequences only. Its versions omit some clonotypes, under half of them owing to an unresolved V gene in the studies checked, with the rest unexplained. V and J calls and clone size come straight from that table; D and trimming were deduced from the DNA. This sample comprises over 800,000 clones, 90% to 95% of them detected only once. Less than 25% of the sample comes from the top ten.

For this clone: Its antigen specificity is not known. No base quality values were provided; no much bigger clone lies one nucleotide off.

Sequencing was performed on naive CD8+ T cells sorted from blood. This specimen's cell subset or site label, interpreted: CD45RA+CCR7+. This chain joins TRBV4-1 to TRBJ2-7, with 9 central nucleotides matching TRBD2. The sequence came from a man aged 25 to 40 in good health. The CDR3 reads as follows: CASSPQAIAGVGEQYF. The nucleotides read TGCGCCAGCAGCCCCCAGGCTATAGCGGGAGTGGGAGAGCAGTACTTC.